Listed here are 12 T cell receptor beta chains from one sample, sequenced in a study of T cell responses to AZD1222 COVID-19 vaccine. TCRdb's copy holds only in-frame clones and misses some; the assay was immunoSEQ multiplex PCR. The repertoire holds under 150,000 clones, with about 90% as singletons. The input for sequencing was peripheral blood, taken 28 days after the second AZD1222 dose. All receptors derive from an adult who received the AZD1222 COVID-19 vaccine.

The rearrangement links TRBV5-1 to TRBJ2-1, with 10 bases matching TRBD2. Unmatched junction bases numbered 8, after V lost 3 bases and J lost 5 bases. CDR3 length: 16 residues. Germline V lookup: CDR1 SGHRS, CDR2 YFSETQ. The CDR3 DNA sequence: TGCGCCAGCAGCTCCCGACTAGCGGGCCTCAACAATGAGCAGTTCTTC. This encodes CASSSRLAGLNNEQFF. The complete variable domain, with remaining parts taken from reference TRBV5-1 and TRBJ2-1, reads KAGVTQTPRYLIKTRGQQVTLSCSPISGHRSVSWYQQTPGQGLQFLFEYFSETQRNKGNFPGRFSGRQFSNSRSEMNVSTLELGDSALYLCASSSRLAGLNNEQFFGPGTRLTVL.

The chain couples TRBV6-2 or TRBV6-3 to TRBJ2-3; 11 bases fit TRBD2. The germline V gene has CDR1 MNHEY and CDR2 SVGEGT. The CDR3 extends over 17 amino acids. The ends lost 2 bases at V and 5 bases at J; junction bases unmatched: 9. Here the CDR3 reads CASSYVAGGPSGDTQYF. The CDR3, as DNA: TGTGCCAGCAGTTACGTAGCGGGGGGGCCGAGCGGAGATACGCAGTATTTT.

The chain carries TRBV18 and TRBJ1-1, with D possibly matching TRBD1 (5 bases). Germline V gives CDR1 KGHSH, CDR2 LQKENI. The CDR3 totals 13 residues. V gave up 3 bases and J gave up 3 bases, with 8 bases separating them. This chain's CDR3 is CASSPGRDTEAFF. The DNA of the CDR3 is TGTGCCAGCTCACCGGGGCGGGACACTGAAGCTTTCTTT.

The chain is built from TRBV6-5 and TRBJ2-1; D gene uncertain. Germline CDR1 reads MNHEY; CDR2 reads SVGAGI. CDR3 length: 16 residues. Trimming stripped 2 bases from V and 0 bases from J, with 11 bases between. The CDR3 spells CASSYALWSSYNEQFF. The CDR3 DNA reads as TGTGCCAGCAGTTACGCGCTATGGAGCTCCTACAATGAGCAGTTCTTC.

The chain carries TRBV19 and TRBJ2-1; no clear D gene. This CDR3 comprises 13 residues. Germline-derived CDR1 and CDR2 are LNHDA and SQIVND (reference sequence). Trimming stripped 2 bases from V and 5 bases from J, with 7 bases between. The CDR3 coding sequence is TGTGCCAGTAGTATAAAGCAGAACAATGAGCAGTTCTTC. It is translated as CASSIKQNNEQFF.

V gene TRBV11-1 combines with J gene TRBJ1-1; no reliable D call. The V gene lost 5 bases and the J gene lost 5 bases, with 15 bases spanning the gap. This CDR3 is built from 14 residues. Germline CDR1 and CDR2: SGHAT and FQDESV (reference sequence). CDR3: CASSRSGKGTEAFF. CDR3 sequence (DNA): TGTGCCAGCAGCCGCTCGGGGAAAGGGACTGAAGCTTTCTTT.

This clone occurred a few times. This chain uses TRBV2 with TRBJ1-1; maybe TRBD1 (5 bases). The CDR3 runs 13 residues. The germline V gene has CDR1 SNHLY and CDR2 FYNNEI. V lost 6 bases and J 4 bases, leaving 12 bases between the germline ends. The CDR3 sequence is CASSLRGATEAFF. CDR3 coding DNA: TGTGCCAGCAGCCTTAGAGGGGCCACTGAAGCTTTCTTT.

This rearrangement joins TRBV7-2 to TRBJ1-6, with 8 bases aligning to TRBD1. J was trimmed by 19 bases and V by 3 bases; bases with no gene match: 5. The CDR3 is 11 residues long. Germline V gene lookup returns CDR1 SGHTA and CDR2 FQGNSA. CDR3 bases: TGTGCCAGCAGCTTGGGGACAGGCCTGCACTTT. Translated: CASSLGTGLHF.

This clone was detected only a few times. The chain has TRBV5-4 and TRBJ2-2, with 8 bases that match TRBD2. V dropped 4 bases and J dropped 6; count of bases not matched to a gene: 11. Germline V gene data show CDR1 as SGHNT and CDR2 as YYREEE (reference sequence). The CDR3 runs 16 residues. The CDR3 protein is CASSLALSGGAGELFF. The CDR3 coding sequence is TGTGCCAGCAGCCTGGCACTCAGCGGGGGAGCCGGGGAGCTGTTTTTT.

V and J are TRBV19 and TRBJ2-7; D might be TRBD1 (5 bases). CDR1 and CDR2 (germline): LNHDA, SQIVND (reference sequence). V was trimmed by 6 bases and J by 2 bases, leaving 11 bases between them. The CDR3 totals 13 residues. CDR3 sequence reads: CASSSSGPYEQYF. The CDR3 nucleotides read TGTGCCAGTAGCAGTTCAGGGCCCTACGAGCAGTACTTC.

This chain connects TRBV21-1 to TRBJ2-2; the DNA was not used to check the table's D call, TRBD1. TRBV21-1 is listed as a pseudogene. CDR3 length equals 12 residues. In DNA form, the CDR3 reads TGTGCCAGCAGCCCTCCTGGCAGGGAGCTGTTTTTT. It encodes CASSPPGRELFF.

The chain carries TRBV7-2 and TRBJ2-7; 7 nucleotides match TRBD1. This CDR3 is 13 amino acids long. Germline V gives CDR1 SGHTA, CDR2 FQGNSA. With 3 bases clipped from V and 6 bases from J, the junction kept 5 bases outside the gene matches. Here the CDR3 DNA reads TGTGCCAGCAGCTTCCAGGGGGTTGGCGAGCAGTACTTC. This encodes CASSFQGVGEQYF.